The sequence of this TCR beta chain was determined in a study of beta chain features in type 1 diabetes. Points from the study as a whole: When Type 1 diabetes patients were examined, their TCRB CDR3s proved moderately but significantly shorter in all four CD4+ subsets.

Germline lookup yields CDR1 SGHRS and CDR2 YFSETQ. The CDR3 contains 16 residues. Unmatched junction bases numbered 13, after V lost 4 bases and J lost 5 bases. Since all of the isolated RNA was reverse transcribed, expressed TCRB transcripts were what got sequenced. The protocol was immunoSEQ multiplex PCR, while the TCRdb copy is restricted to in-frame clones and leaves out a portion. Of around 250,000 clones in the sample, approximately 14% were seen once. This clone has just a few counts. The antigen remains unidentified. The TCR was taken from a man aged 30-40 years with type 1 diabetes. The specimen was naive CD4+ T cells from blood. The chain recombines TRBV5-1 with TRBJ2-5; TRBD1 matches at 8 bases. The CDR3 coding sequence is TGCGCCAGCAGCACGCGTGGACAGGGTTCGGGGGAGACCCAGTACTTC. Translating it yields CASSTRGQGSGETQYF.